Shown below are 21 T cell receptor beta chains from a single sample sequenced in a study of tumor-infiltrating lymphocytes in primary liver carcinoma. Both blood RNA, taken from unsorted whole blood, and germline DNA were extracted. A primer matching the constant region was used to make TCR beta cDNA from 500 ng of total RNA. Three-round nested multiplex PCR performed with slightly modified ARM-PCR produced the TCR beta libraries. Investigators reported that the first two PCR rounds, at roughly 10 cycles each, used TRBV1-TRBV30 forward primers with a C-beta reverse primer. In TCRdb, the multiplex PCR reads were re-called with MiXCR into one record per CDR3 protein. The sample includes about 300,000 distinct CDR3 sequences, 55% to 65% of them seen just once. Sequences were obtained from peripheral blood. Receptors were obtained from a man between 40 and 49 years old with primary liver carcinoma and hepatitis B virus infection.

A remark on this clonotype: The missing conserved phenylalanine or tryptophan at the end of this CDR3 makes a read error likely. CDR3: CASSLRADLLYYEQFV. The CDR3 nucleotides read TGTGCCAGCAGCTTAAGGGCGGATCTCCTCTACTATGAGCAGTTCGTC. This rearrangement joins TRBV11-3 to TRBJ2-1; no clear D. Germline-derived CDR1 and CDR2 are SGHNT and YENEEA. CDR3 length: 16 residues.

The chain employs TRBV20-1 and TRBJ2-5, with D maybe TRBD2 (6 bases). The germline V gene encodes CDR1 DFQATT and CDR2 SNEGSKA (reference sequence). Trimming removed 5 bases at V and 3 bases at J, with 16 bases between. The CDR3 extends over 14 amino acids. CDR3 DNA sequence: TGCAGTGCTGGAATTGCGGGACTCGAAGAGACCCAGTACTTC. Translating gives CSAGIAGLEETQYF.

The rearrangement joins TRBV11-1 to TRBJ2-3, with a tentative D call TRBD2 (7 bases). In germline, CDR1 is SGHAT, CDR2 FQDESV (reference sequence). This CDR3 comprises 17 residues. V lost 4 bases, J lost 7 bases, and 24 bases lay in between. CDR3 sequence reads: CASSSPDAGARAHTQYF. The CDR3 region has the DNA TGTGCCAGCAGCTCGCCCGATGCGGGGGCGCGTGCACATACGCAGTATTTT.

The genes are TRBV29-1 and TRBJ2-1; 11 bases match TRBD1. This CDR3 contains 16 residues. V shed 2 bases, J shed 2 bases, and the junction held 5 bases outside the gene matches. Germline CDR1 SQVTM, CDR2 ANQGSEA. This chain's CDR3 is CSVESGTGGPYNEQFF. The CDR3 DNA is TGCAGCGTTGAATCGGGGACAGGGGGGCCCTACAATGAGCAGTTCTTC.

Worth noting for this clonotype: A read error may be the cause here, since a much bigger clone is one base away. In this CDR3 the conserved last residue, phenylalanine or tryptophan, is missing, so a read error is likely. The chain employs TRBV29-1 and TRBJ1-1, with a possible D match to TRBD1 (6 bases). Germline CDR1 is SQVTM and CDR2 is ANQGSEA. The CDR3 has 12 amino acids. CDR3 protein: CAGAGGNTEAFI. The DNA for the CDR3 is TGCGCGGGGGCGGGGGGTAACACTGAAGCTTTCATT.

Concerning this clonotype itself: This clone may be a read error of a much larger clone one base away. No conserved phenylalanine or tryptophan ends this CDR3, so it is likely a read error. The DNA is left out, because the CDR3 cannot be placed on it with certainty; the CDR3 is given as TCRdb lists it. This chain joins TRBV12-3 or TRBV12-4 and TRBJ2-3; the D call in the table, TRBD2, was not verified against the DNA. The CDR3 is 17 amino acids long, termini counted. The CDR3 loop reads CASSFLLPSGIPDTKYI.

The CDR3 nucleotides are TGTGCTAGTGGTTTGGAGAGCTCCTACAATGAGCAGTTCTTC. This codes for CASGLESSYNEQFF. The chain joins TRBV12-5 to TRBJ2-1; D is ambiguous. V was trimmed by 1 base and J by 0 bases, leaving 4 bases between them. The CDR3 contains 14 residues. From germline, CDR1 is LGHNT and CDR2 FRNRAP. Full variable domain (missing parts from reference TRBV12-5 and TRBJ2-1): DARVTQTPRHKVTEMGQEVTMRCQPILGHNTVFWYRQTMMQGLELLAYFRNRAPLDDSGMPKDRFSAEMPDATLATLKIQPSEPRDSAVYFCASGLESSYNEQFFGPGTRLTVL.

The V call is TRBV4-2, the J call TRBJ1-2; weak D call: TRBD1 (5 bases). Germline CDR1 reads LGHNA; CDR2 reads YNFKEQ. V lost 3 bases and J lost 7, with 18 bases in between. The CDR3 covers 15 residues. The CDR3 coding sequence is TGTGCCAGCAGCCATGATGGGCGTACAAGGGGTGGCTACACCTTC. Residues: CASSHDGRTRGGYTF.

On this clonotype itself: This could be a read error, since a much larger clone is one nucleotide away. The chain has TRBV6-2 or TRBV6-3 and TRBJ2-1; the match to TRBD2 covers 9 bases. The CDR3 length is 16 residues. Germline-derived CDR1 and CDR2 are MNHEY and SVGEGT. Here the CDR3 DNA reads TGTGCCAGCAGCCCCTTCGGGCGGGAGGGCCAGAATGAGCAGTCCTTC. Protein product: CASSPFGREGQNEQSF.

About this clonotype itself: A read error may be the cause here, since a much bigger clone is one base away. This sequence joins TRBV29-1 and TRBJ2-7; perhaps TRBD1 as D (6 bases). Germline CDR1 and CDR2: SQVTM and ANQGSEA. V lost 6 bases and J lost 1, with 22 bases in between. This CDR3 is built from 16 residues. The CDR3 bases are TGCAGCGTCTTCATCTCAGGGGCCCTCAAATCCTACGAGCAGTACTTC. Translated, it gives CSVFISGALKSYEQYF.

The gene calls are TRBV7-9 and TRBJ2-1, with D possibly being TRBD2 (6 bases). Trimming stripped 4 bases from V and 8 bases from J, with 12 bases between. The V gene's germline CDR1 is SEHNR and CDR2 FQNEAQ (reference sequence). The CDR3 is 13 amino acids. The CDR3 coding sequence is TGTGCCAGCAGCTCTGGAGGGCCCTATGAGCAGTTCTTC. It translates to CASSSGGPYEQFF.

In the case of this clonotype: Compared with germline, one end of the junction differs, possibly owing to a read error. The chain combines TRBV29-1 with TRBJ2-7; D ambiguous. Germline V gene data show CDR1 as SQVTM and CDR2 as ANQGSEA. This CDR3 has 14 residues. The CDR3 sequence is CSATYMTSSYEQYF. The CDR3, as DNA: TGCAGCGCAACCTACATGACGAGCTCCTACGAACAGTACTTC.

The chain couples TRBV7-9 to TRBJ2-1; TRBD2 is a possible D gene (6 bases). V lost 5 bases and J 12 bases, leaving 17 bases between the germline ends. This CDR3 is built from 13 residues. The V gene's germline CDR1 is SEHNR and CDR2 FQNEAQ (reference sequence). The CDR3 nucleotides read TGTGCCAGCAGCGCCGGGACTGGGAATAGGCAGTTCTTC. The encoded protein is CASSAGTGNRQFF.

Of note for this clonotype: At one of its ends the junction is not consistent with the germline gene, which may arise from a read error. This chain uses TRBV11-1 with TRBJ2-3, with D possibly called TRBD1 or TRBD2 (5 bases each). The CDR3 has 15 amino acids. CDR1 SGHAT and CDR2 FQDESV come from the germline V gene (reference sequence). CDR3 loop: CASTSRDPSTDMQYF. The CDR3 DNA reads TGTGCCAGCACCTCACGGGACCCTAGCACAGATATGCAGTATTTT.

This clonotype was seen many times. V gene TRBV6-5 combines with J gene TRBJ1-1; 8 bases map to TRBD1. CDR1 and CDR2 from the germline V gene are MNHEY and SVGAGI. V dropped 7 bases and J dropped 4; count of bases not matched to a gene: 11. The CDR3 totals 15 residues. The CDR3 spells CASISQGTGVTEAFF. In DNA, the CDR3 is TGTGCCAGCATTTCACAGGGGACAGGAGTCACTGAAGCTTTCTTT.

Worth noting for this clonotype: A much more abundant neighbour one base away suggests this may be a read error. The rearrangement joins TRBV4-3 to TRBJ1-5, with 9 bases that match TRBD1. The germline V gene encodes CDR1 LGHNA and CDR2 YSLEER. The CDR3 consists of 15 residues. DNA for the CDR3: TGCGCCAACAGCCAGCCAGACAGGGGGAATCAGCCCCAGCATTTT. Protein sequence: CANSQPDRGNQPQHF.

The rearrangement links TRBV28 to TRBJ1-2; TRBD1 matches 8 bases. The CDR3 sequence is 14 residues long. Germline V CDR1 and CDR2: MDHEN, SYDVKM. The trim removed 8 bases at V and 7 bases at J, leaving 12 bases unmatched. The CDR3, as DNA: TGTGCCAGCGGGGGTCCCAGGGGGCCGGGTGGCTACACCTTC. As protein: CASGGPRGPGGYTF.

This clonotype was seen a handful of times. The gene calls are TRBV7-8 and TRBJ2-3, with D perhaps assigned TRBD1 or TRBD2 (5 bases each). V lost 8 bases and J lost 0, with 12 bases in between. Germline V lookup: CDR1 SGHVS, CDR2 FQNEAQ. There are 14 residues in the CDR3. CDR3 bases: TGTGCCAGCGGGGGACCTCGTAGCACAGATACGCAGTATTTT. Translated: CASGGPRSTDTQYF.

This clonotype was picked up one time. The junction does not match germline at one end; this may be a read error. This chain connects TRBV11-1 to TRBJ1-1; D unresolved. The CDR3 totals 12 residues. Germline V CDR1 and CDR2: SGHAT, FQDESV (reference sequence). The CDR3 loop reads CAGSSSSRETFF. Written as DNA, the CDR3 is TGTGCCGGCAGTTCGAGCAGCCGTGAAACTTTCTTT. Looking up the rest from reference TRBV11-1 and TRBJ1-1 gives the full variable domain: EAEVAQSPRYKITEKSQAVAFWCDPISGHATLYWYRQILGQGPELLVQFQDESVVDDSQLPKDRFSAERLKGVDSTLKIQPAELGDSAMYLCAGSSSSRETFFGQGTRLTVV.

In its sample, this clonotype was seen many times. The rearrangement joins TRBV6-1 to TRBJ2-7, with D unclear. The CDR3 sequence is 14 residues long. The germline V and J ends were trimmed by 1 base and 3 bases, with 10 bases remaining between them. From germline, CDR1 is MNHNS and CDR2 SASEGT. CDR3 in DNA: TGTGCCAGCAGTGAAGGACCTGGGCGCTACGAGCAGTACTTC. It specifies CASSEGPGRYEQYF.

This clonotype was seen repeatedly, ten times or more. The rearrangement uses TRBV6-6 and TRBJ1-2; D unclear. V was shortened by 2 bases and J by 3 bases, with 7 bases between the two germline ends. CDR1 MNHNY and CDR2 SVGAGI come from the germline V gene (reference sequence). This CDR3 is built from 13 residues. CDR3 region: CASSYAGDYGYTF. Here the CDR3 DNA reads TGTGCCAGCAGTTACGCAGGCGACTATGGCTACACCTTC.